This entry concerns a single T cell receptor beta chain. Trimming cost V 0 bases and J 3 bases, with 10 bases left between them. Germline lookup yields CDR1 SGDLS and CDR2 YYNGEE. The CDR3 has 15 residues. This sample was included in a study of blood T cell repertoires in COVID-19. Across the study: Donors in the United States, Italy and Spain gave samples during acute or convalescent COVID-19. The analysed material was cDNA or gDNA that came from T cells, B-cell-depleted T cells, or PBMCs.

Authors' analysis steps: For nucleated cells, counts were estimated from reference gene primer amplification. Clones were sequenced by immunoSEQ multiplex PCR, and TCRdb holds only the in-frame ones, with some missing. V and J calls and clone size are given by that table; D and trimming were obtained from the DNA. Of about 370,000 clones in the sample, around 87% were seen once. The sequenced sample was peripheral blood. V usage is TRBV9 and J usage is TRBJ1-3; D not certain. The sequence was obtained from a young man with active or convalescent COVID-19. CDR3 in amino acids: CASSVVAGGGNTIYF. CDR3 in DNA: TGTGCCAGCAGCGTAGTGGCAGGAGGTGGAAACACCATATATTTT.